The present entry profiles one TCR beta chain with its context. What it recognizes is unknown. One junction end does not reproduce the germline sequence, and a read error may be involved. A TCRbeta library incorporating unique molecular identifiers was prepared. MiXCR was run by TCRdb on the PCR reads, yielding one entry per CDR3 protein. The sample contains fewer than 250,000 distinct CDR3 sequences, roughly 7.7% of which appear only once. The CDR3 loop spans 15 amino acids. Germline V CDR1 and CDR2: MNHEY, SVGEGT. The sample is drawn from a study of T-cell reconstitution after alpha-beta-depleted transplantation in children. Notes on the study in general: There were reportedly several hundred expanded graft clones from which alpha-beta T cells came about two months after transplant. Elevated TCRbeta diversity at day 60 was traced, in some patients, to surviving recipient T cells and thymic progenitors.

The clonotype originates from a male patient under 18 who had a stem cell transplant for acute lymphoblastic leukemia, so the T cells may come from the graft donor. Material: PBMCs, mostly from graft donor cells, obtained 180 days after TCRalphabeta/CD19-depleted stem cell transplant. V gene TRBV6-2 or TRBV6-3 combines with J gene TRBJ1-5; D unresolved. The DNA of the CDR3 is TGTGCCAGCAGTTACGCGGCCCTAACGGGTCAGCCCCAGAATTTT. Its translation: CASSYAALTGQPQNF.